Sequencing of this T cell receptor (beta chain) was carried out in a study of blood T cell repertoires in COVID-19. Whole-study context: Samples of COVID-19 (acute and convalescent) were obtained from the United States, Italy and Spain. T cells, B-cell-depleted T cells, or PBMCs provided the cDNA or gDNA that served as material.

Germline loops: CDR1 MGHDK, CDR2 SYGVNS. The trim removed 0 bases at V and 2 bases at J, leaving 6 bases unmatched. The CDR3 is 17 amino acids. Per the study methods: Amplification of reference gene primers provided the estimated nucleated cell counts. TCRdb keeps only in-frame clones here, not all; method: immunoSEQ multiplex PCR. Clonal size and the V and J genes are those of that table, whereas D and trimming came from the DNA. Here the sample spans roughly 77,000 clones, about nine tenths being singletons. The J gene is TRBJ1-1, the V gene TRBV25-1; 10 nucleotides match TRBD1. Material for sequencing was peripheral blood. This sequence was found in a human donor in a cohort sampled during active COVID-19. The CDR3 reads CASSEYGGQGKNTEAFF. The CDR3 DNA is TGTGCCAGCAGTGAATATGGGGGACAGGGGAAAAACACTGAAGCTTTCTTT.